This TCR beta chain was found in a study of OX40 agonist ivuxolimab in advanced cancers. Whole-study results and caveats: With doses of 0.1 to 3.0 mg/kg, CD4+ and CD8+ blood T cells had undergone clonal expansion by week 6.

Blood draws occurred at baseline, cycle 4 day 1, and cycle 7 day 1. The CDR3 contains 13 residues. CDR1 SGDLS and CDR2 YYNGEE come from the germline V gene. Trimming removed 1 base at V and 7 bases at J, with 8 bases between. As regards this clone: Its target is unknown.

Sequencing used immunoSEQ multiplex PCR; TCRdb keeps in-frame clones, though not all of them. The table lists 22,000 or so clones, 75% to 85% of them singletons. Specimen: CD4+ or CD8+ T cells sorted from blood, collected in a trial of the OX40 agonist ivuxolimab. This clonotype originated in an adult with an advanced solid tumor such as melanoma, head and neck, liver or kidney cancer. The chain links TRBV9 to TRBJ2-2; unclear D gene. The CDR3 nucleotides read TGTGCCAGCAGCGTAACCCTCGGCGGGGAGCTGTTTTTT. Translated: CASSVTLGGELFF.